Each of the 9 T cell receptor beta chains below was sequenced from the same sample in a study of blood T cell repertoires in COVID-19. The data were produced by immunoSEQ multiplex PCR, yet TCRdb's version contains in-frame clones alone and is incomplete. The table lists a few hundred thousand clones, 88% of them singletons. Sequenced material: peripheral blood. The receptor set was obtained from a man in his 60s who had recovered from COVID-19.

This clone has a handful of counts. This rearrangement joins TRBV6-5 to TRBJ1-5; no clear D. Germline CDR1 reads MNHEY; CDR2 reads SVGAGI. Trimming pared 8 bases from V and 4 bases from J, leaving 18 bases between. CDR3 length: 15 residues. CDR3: CASFKAGGPNQPQHF. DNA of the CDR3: TGTGCCAGCTTTAAGGCAGGTGGGCCGAATCAGCCCCAGCATTTT.

CDR3 in DNA: TGTGCCAGCAGCAAACAGGGGGTCTATCAGCCCCAGCATTTT. Its translation: CASSKQGVYQPQHF. V usage is TRBV6-5 and J usage is TRBJ1-5; 8 bases match TRBD1. This CDR3 comprises 14 residues. The V segment lost 6 bases and the J segment 5 bases; nucleotides outside the gene matches: 6. Germline V gene sequence: CDR1 MNHEY, CDR2 SVGAGI.

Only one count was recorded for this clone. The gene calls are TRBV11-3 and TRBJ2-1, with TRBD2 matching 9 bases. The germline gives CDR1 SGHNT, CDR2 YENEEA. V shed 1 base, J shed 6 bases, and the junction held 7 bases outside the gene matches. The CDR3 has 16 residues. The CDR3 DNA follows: TGTGCCAGCAGCTTAGTATCCAGCGGGGGGCTCAATGAGCAGTTCTTC. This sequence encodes CASSLVSSGGLNEQFF.

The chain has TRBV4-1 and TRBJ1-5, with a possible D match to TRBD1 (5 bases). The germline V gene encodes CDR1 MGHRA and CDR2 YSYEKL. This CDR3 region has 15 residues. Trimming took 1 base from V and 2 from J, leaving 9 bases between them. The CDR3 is CASSQASGRNQPQHF. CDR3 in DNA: TGCGCCAGCAGCCAAGCCTCAGGGCGCAATCAGCCCCAGCATTTT.

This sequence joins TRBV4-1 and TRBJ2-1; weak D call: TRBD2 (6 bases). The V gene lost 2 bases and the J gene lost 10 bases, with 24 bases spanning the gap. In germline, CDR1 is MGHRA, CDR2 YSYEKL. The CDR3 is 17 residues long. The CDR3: CASSQSSGEAARGEQFF. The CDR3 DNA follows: TGCGCCAGCAGCCAATCCTCCGGGGAGGCGGCACGGGGGGAGCAGTTCTTC.

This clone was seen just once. CDR3 region: CASSRQGSLQETQYF. CDR3 bases: TGCGCCAGCAGCCGACAGGGAAGCCTTCAAGAGACCCAGTACTTC. This chain connects TRBV5-1 to TRBJ2-5; 7 nucleotides align to TRBD1. This CDR3 comprises 15 residues. CDR1 and CDR2 from the germline V gene are SGHRS and YFSETQ. The J segment lost 2 bases and the V segment lost 4 bases, leaving 8 bases of the junction unmatched.

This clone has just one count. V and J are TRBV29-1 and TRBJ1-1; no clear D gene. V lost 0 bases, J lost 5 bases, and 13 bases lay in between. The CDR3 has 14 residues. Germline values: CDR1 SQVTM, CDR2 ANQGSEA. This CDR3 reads CSVEENPRWTEAFF. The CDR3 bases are TGCAGCGTTGAAGAGAACCCACGGTGGACTGAAGCTTTCTTT.

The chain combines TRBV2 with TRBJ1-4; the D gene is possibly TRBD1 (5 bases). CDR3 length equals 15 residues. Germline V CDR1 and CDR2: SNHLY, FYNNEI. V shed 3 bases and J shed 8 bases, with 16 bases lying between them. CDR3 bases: TGTGCCAGCAGTGAGGGGGGTGCAGGGAAAGAAAAACTGTTTTTT. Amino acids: CASSEGGAGKEKLFF.

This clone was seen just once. This chain's CDR3 is CASSDDLDRGPLINSPGELFF. The CDR3 DNA reads TGTGCCAGCAGTGACGACTTAGACAGGGGGCCGTTGATTAATAGCCCGGGGGAGCTGTTTTTT. The V and J genes are TRBV6-4 and TRBJ2-2; 10 bases are shared with TRBD1. V shed 2 bases, J shed 8 bases, and the junction held 23 bases outside the gene matches. Germline CDR1 and CDR2: MRHNA and SNTAGT. The CDR3 consists of 21 residues.